The 9 T cell receptor beta chains below come from one sample, sequenced in a study of shared clonotypes between healthy human individuals. Naive CD8 cells, CD45RO-negative and positively selected for CCR7, excluded terminally differentiated effector memory CD45RA+ cells. Here immunoSEQ multiplex PCR was the method, and the copy in TCRdb shows in-frame clones only, minus some. The table shows some 2.1 million clones, with just under 95% occurring only once. The sequenced sample was naive CD8+ T cells from PBMCs. Receptors originate from a man between 18 and 29 years old in good health. Some clones in this sample may be carry-over from other donors' samples.

The V and J genes are TRBV7-2 and TRBJ1-2, with D possibly being TRBD1 (5 bases). CDR1 and CDR2 from the germline V gene are SGHTA and FQGNSA. V was cut by 1 base and J by 7 bases, with 10 bases left in between. This CDR3 spans 13 amino acids. The CDR3 DNA reads as TGTGCCAGCAGCTTAGTAGGGGACGGTGGCTACACCTTC. This codes for CASSLVGDGGYTF.

The chain recombines TRBV27 with TRBJ2-7; D is uncertain. Germline V CDR1 and CDR2: MNHEY, SMNVEV (reference sequence). The ends were cut back, 4 bases at V and 3 bases at J, with 10 bases in the middle. This CDR3 region has 13 residues. The CDR3 DNA follows: TGTGCCAGCAGTTCTTCCCTAGACTACGAGCAGTACTTC. Translation gives CASSSSLDYEQYF.

A note on this clone: Other DNA sequences in the sample encode the same CDR3. The V gene is TRBV13, the J gene TRBJ2-1; D is unclear. Trimming took off 0 bases at V and 1 base at J, with 1 base between the two ends. Germline lookup yields CDR1 PRHDT and CDR2 FYEKMQ (reference sequence). The CDR3 has 13 residues. The CDR3: CASSLGSYNEQFF. The CDR3 bases are TGTGCCAGCAGCTTAGGATCCTACAATGAGCAGTTCTTC.

This chain links TRBV5-4 with TRBJ2-1; possible D gene TRBD2, 6 bases. CDR1 is SGHNT, CDR2 YYREEE, per germline (reference sequence). This CDR3 region has 12 residues. V lost 4 bases, J lost 6 bases, and 8 bases lay in between. This CDR3 reads CASSILANEQFF. The CDR3, as DNA: TGTGCCAGCAGCATACTAGCCAATGAGCAGTTCTTC.

The chain recombines TRBV27 with TRBJ1-1; 7 nucleotides match TRBD1. The CDR3 sequence is 15 residues long. V lost 6 bases, J lost 3 bases, and 10 bases stayed unmatched. Germline V gene data show CDR1 as MNHEY and CDR2 as SMNVEV (reference sequence). CDR3 DNA: TGTGCCAGCAGGCAGAGGACAGGTTTGCACACTGAAGCTTTCTTT. Translated: CASRQRTGLHTEAFF.

The chain links TRBV28 to TRBJ2-4; D is unresolved. V was pared by 4 bases and J by 9 bases, with 13 bases between. The CDR3 has 13 residues. Germline V CDR1 and CDR2: MDHEN, SYDVKM. The CDR3 bases are TGTGCCAGCAGTTGGGGTTATGGCGCCATTCAGTACTTC. Translating it yields CASSWGYGAIQYF.

This clone was counted a single time. For the CDR3, the DNA is TGTGCCATCAGTGACGGGATACAAGAGACCCAGTACTTC. The encoded protein is CAISDGIQETQYF. The rearrangement uses TRBV10-3 and TRBJ2-5; maybe TRBD2 (5 bases). The CDR3 has 13 residues. Germline V CDR1 and CDR2: ENHRY, SYGVKD. The ends were cut back, 3 bases at V and 2 bases at J, with 7 bases in the middle.

In DNA form, the CDR3 reads TGTGCCAGCAGCACGCCAGGGGAGAATGAGCAGTTCTTC. The encoded protein is CASSTPGENEQFF. The chain carries TRBV7-9 and TRBJ2-1, with a weak D call TRBD1 (6 bases). The CDR3 totals 13 residues. Trimming left V 5 bases short and J 7 bases short, with 12 bases between. CDR1 and CDR2 (germline): SEHNR, FQNEAQ (reference sequence).

V usage is TRBV7-8 and J usage is TRBJ1-5; D is undetermined. This CDR3 has 16 residues. V was pared by 1 base and J by 1 base, with 11 bases between. Germline values: CDR1 SGHVS, CDR2 FQNEAQ. DNA of the CDR3: TGTGCCAGCAGCTTAGACCGGACCTACAGCAATCAGCCCCAGCATTTT. It yields the protein CASSLDRTYSNQPQHF.